This is a list of T cell receptor beta chains from one sample in a study of T-cell reconstitution after alpha-beta-depleted transplantation in children. In TCRdb, the PCR reads were re-called with MiXCR into one record per CDR3 protein. Of 260,000 or so distinct CDR3 sequences detected, about 12% appear once; the ten largest clones hold over 2%. The source was PBMCs from the stem cell graft donor, collected from the stem cell graft. All receptors come from a human donor who donated a stem cell graft to a child with acute lymphoblastic leukemia. CDR3s include the opening cysteine and the closing phenylalanine or tryptophan. A D gene is named only where the DNA matches it firmly. Some rows have no size entry. The others give once, few or many, or a class for an expanded clone.

TGCGCCAGCAGCACCAAACCGGTTTCCCCGGATATATTCTACAATGAGCAGTTCTTC,CASSTKPVSPDIFYNEQFF,TRBJ2-1,NA,many,TRBV5-1
TGTGCCACCAGCAGAGACATAGGTCTCCCCTCGAGCTTC,CATSRDIGLPSSF,TRBJ2-5,NA,many,TRBV15
TGCAGTGCTAGAGAGACTAGCGGGACCTACGAGCAGTACTTC,CSARETSGTYEQYF,TRBJ2-7,TRBD2,many,TRBV20-1
TGTGCTAGTGTCTCGGACAAAGTGAACACTGAAGCTTTCTTT,CASVSDKVNTEAFF,TRBJ1-1,NA,many,TRBV12-5
TGTGCCAGCAGGTCAGGGGTCTTAAACACTGAAGCTTTCTTT,CASRSGVLNTEAFF,TRBJ1-1,NA,many,TRBV12-3/TRBV12-4
TGCAGTGCTAGAGAACTAGCGGGAGGCTACGGTGAGCAGTTCTTC,CSARELAGGYGEQFF,TRBJ2-1,TRBD2,many,TRBV20-1
TGTGCCAGCCAAGAGCGGGAGAATGCCGGGGAGCTGTTTTTT,CASQERENAGELFF,TRBJ2-2,TRBD2,few,TRBV12-3/TRBV12-4
TGTGCCAGCAGCTTATCTTTTACCACAGATACGCAGTATTTT,CASSLSFTTDTQYF,TRBJ2-3,NA,many,TRBV11-2
TGCAGTGCTAGAGCTAGCGGGGGATCCTACAATGAGCAGTTCTTC,CSARASGGSYNEQFF,TRBJ2-1,TRBD2,many,TRBV20-1
TGCAGTGCTCGTGACATTCGACAGGGATCCTACGAGCAGTACTTC,CSARDIRQGSYEQYF,TRBJ2-7,TRBD1,NA,TRBV20-1
TGCGCCAGCAGCCTGGGGCCGGGACACTACTACGAGCAGTACTTC,CASSLGPGHYYEQYF,TRBJ2-7,NA,many,TRBV4-3
TGTGCCAGCAGCTTCTTGGTAGCGGGGTACAATGAGCAGTTCTTC,CASSFLVAGYNEQFF,TRBJ2-1,TRBD2,NA,TRBV7-9
TGTGCCAGCAGCTCCGGCGGCGGGAGGGATGAGCAGTTCTTC,CASSSGGGRDEQFF,TRBJ2-1,TRBD2,NA,TRBV7-9
TGCAGTGCTAGCTCGTATCGGTTGGGAGGAGGAGGGGAGCAGTACTTC,CSASSYRLGGGGEQYF,TRBJ2-7,NA,NA,TRBV20-1
TGTGCCAGCAGCCGGTGGACAGGGGTGGATGAGCAGTTCTTC,CASSRWTGVDEQFF,TRBJ2-1,TRBD1,few,TRBV11-2
TGTGCCAGCAGCCGTCTTGGGGGGAGCTCCTACAATGAGCAGTTCTTC,CASSRLGGSSYNEQFF,TRBJ2-1,NA,many,TRBV7-2
TGTGCCAGCAGCGGGGACAGGCTCAATGAGCAGTTCTTC,CASSGDRLNEQFF,TRBJ2-1,TRBD1,many,TRBV7-2
TGTGCCAGCAGTTCGCATCGGACAGGAGAGCAGCAGTACTTC,CASSSHRTGEQQYF,TRBJ2-7,TRBD1,many,TRBV27
TGTGCCAGCAGCCAGGGACAGCCCCAAGAGACCCAGTACTTC,CASSQGQPQETQYF,TRBJ2-5,TRBD1,many,TRBV28
TGCAGCGTTCAGGGGAGGTATGGCTACACCTTC,CSVQGRYGYTF,TRBJ1-2,NA,many,TRBV29-1
TGTGCCAGCAGTTTAGAAAGGTCTTGGGAGACCCAGTACTTC,CASSLERSWETQYF,TRBJ2-5,NA,many,TRBV12-3/TRBV12-4
TGTGCCAGCAGCTTAACCGGACAGGGGTCCTACGAGCAGTACTTC,CASSLTGQGSYEQYF,TRBJ2-7,TRBD1,NA,TRBV7-2
TGTGCCAGCAGAGGACAGGGCTATGAGCAGTTCTTC,CASRGQGYEQFF,TRBJ2-1,TRBD1,many,TRBV6-1
TGTGCCAGTAGTATCCGTTTCGGGACAGTATCCGGGGAGCTGTTTTTT,CASSIRFGTVSGELFF,TRBJ2-2,TRBD1,many,TRBV19
TGTGCCAGCAGTTCCCCACTGGTTCGCTACGAGCAGTACTTC,CASSSPLVRYEQYF,TRBJ2-7,NA,many,TRBV28
TGTGCCAGCTCACCGTCACAGGAGACGACCTACAATGAGCAGTTCTTC,CASSPSQETTYNEQFF,TRBJ2-1,NA,many,TRBV18
TGCGCCAGCAGCTTCAGCAGCCCTTCTCTCACCTTC,CASSFSSPSLTF,TRBJ1-2,NA,many,TRBV5-1
TGTGCCAGCAGCTGGGGGAGCACTGAAGCTTTCTTT,CASSWGSTEAFF,TRBJ1-1,NA,many,TRBV7-2
TGCAGCGTGGAGACAGGGTACTCCTACGAGCAGTACTTC,CSVETGYSYEQYF,TRBJ2-7,TRBD1,many,TRBV29-1
TGCAGTGCTAGCCGAGCAGCGGGGGGCTACACCTTC,CSASRAAGGYTF,TRBJ1-2,NA,many,TRBV20-1
TGCGCCAGCAGCCAAGATTGGGGACTGCATCAGCCCCAGCATTTT,CASSQDWGLHQPQHF,TRBJ1-5,NA,many,TRBV4-3
TGTGCCAGCAGGACAGACAGGACGCCCCGACAAGAGACCCAGTACTTC,CASRTDRTPRQETQYF,TRBJ2-5,NA,many,TRBV28
TGTGCCAGCACCCTAGCCAGCTATAACTATGGCTACACCTTC,CASTLASYNYGYTF,TRBJ1-2,NA,many,TRBV28
TGTGCCAGCAGTTTATTCGCCGAGGGCAATGAGCAGTTCTTC,CASSLFAEGNEQFF,TRBJ2-1,NA,many,TRBV27
TGTGCCAGCAGTGACCAATCGGCCGGGACCCGGCATGGTTACGAGCAGTACTTC,CASSDQSAGTRHGYEQYF,TRBJ2-7,NA,many,TRBV12-3/TRBV12-4